Below, one T cell receptor beta chain is given with its context. Antigen specificity is unknown. Germline assignment: CDR1 MDHEN and CDR2 SYDVKM. This CDR3 is 13 amino acids long. The authors made the TRB cDNA libraries by 5' RACE using UMI labels. After re-calling the 5' RACE reads, TCRdb lists one entry per CDR3 protein, DNA absent. The sample table sets out about 41,000 distinct CDR3 sequences. This record comes from a study of CXCR3-negative and CXCR3-positive naive CD8 T cells. Study outcomes and limitations: Naive CXCR3-negative cells resembled naive CXCR3-positive cells in TRBV-TRBJ usage; memory cells differed. Both naive subsets showed comparably high diversity, and memory CD8+ cells showed much lower diversity. CD5 surface expression was similar among naive subsets, and TCR strength was estimated by inference from TRB CDR3 properties.

Investigators sorted each CD8+ T cell subset in triplicate, taking under 350,000 cells each time. The sequenced material came from memory CD8+ T cells from blood. This chain connects TRBV28 to TRBJ2-7; TCRdb reports TRBD1, a call that lacks DNA to check it against. The clonotype comes from a human donor in good health. Some clones in this sample may be carry-over from other donors' samples. The CDR3 loop is CASTGVGGYEQYF.